Presented here are 7 T cell receptor beta chains from one specimen sequenced in a study of cytomegalovirus exposure and HLA in healthy donors. This PCR relied on a set of 60 Vbeta primers and 13 Jbeta primers. TCRdb keeps only in-frame clones here, not all; method: immunoSEQ multiplex PCR. The repertoire holds some 130,000 clones, with less than 85% as singletons. Sequenced: PBMCs. Receptors were obtained from a man aged 40-50 years in good health and CMV-seronegative.

This clone was recorded only once. V and J are TRBV30 and TRBJ1-4; TRBD1 might be the D (6 bases). V gave up 2 bases and J gave up 5 bases, with 9 bases separating them. The germline V gene encodes CDR1 GTSNPN and CDR2 SVGIG (reference sequence). CDR3 length: 13 amino acids. CDR3 amino acids: CAWSRGANEKLFF. The CDR3 region has the DNA TGTGCCTGGAGTCGGGGGGCCAATGAAAAACTGTTTTTT.

The table lists this clone with a few counts. The chain combines TRBV28 with TRBJ1-4, with D hard to call. Trimming shortened V by 1 base and J by 3 bases, and 9 bases separated the two germline ends. The V gene's germline CDR1 is MDHEN and CDR2 SYDVKM. The CDR3 is made up of 15 amino acids. The CDR3 here is CASSLYPESNEKLFF. CDR3 DNA: TGTGCCAGCAGTTTATACCCAGAATCTAATGAAAAACTGTTTTTT.

The chain employs TRBV5-1 and TRBJ1-6, with TRBD1 matching 8 bases. The CDR3 totals 15 residues. Germline V gives CDR1 SGHRS, CDR2 YFSETQ. V dropped 0 bases and J dropped 4; count of bases not matched to a gene: 0. The CDR3 region is CASSLGQGYNSPLHF. The CDR3 region has the DNA TGCGCCAGCAGCTTGGGACAGGGGTATAATTCACCCCTCCACTTT.

The rearrangement links TRBV7-2 to TRBJ2-7; 9 bases agree with TRBD1. The CDR3 contains 15 residues. The trim removed 3 bases at V and 4 bases at J, leaving 7 bases unmatched. Per the germline V gene, CDR1 is SGHTA and CDR2 is FQGNSA. CDR3 nucleotide sequence: TGTGCCAGCAGCTTGTGGGGACAGGGAGTGTACGAGCAGTACTTC. This codes for CASSLWGQGVYEQYF. Full variable domain (rest looked up from reference TRBV7-2 and TRBJ2-7): GAGVSQSPSNKVTEKGKDVELRCDPISGHTALYWYRQSLGQGLEFLIYFQGNSAPDKSGLPSDRFSAERTGGSVSTLTIQRTQQEDSAVYLCASSLWGQGVYEQYFGPGTRLTVT.

The chain uses TRBV5-1 and TRBJ1-1; TRBD1 matches at 10 bases. The V segment lost 4 bases and the J segment 5 bases; nucleotides outside the gene matches: 14. Germline CDR1 reads SGHRS; CDR2 reads YFSETQ. CDR3 length equals 17 residues. The CDR3 DNA reads TGCGCCAGCAGCCCCGGTCCCGGGACAGGGGAATATACTGAAGCTTTCTTT. Protein product: CASSPGPGTGEYTEAFF. Looking up the rest from reference TRBV5-1 and TRBJ1-1 gives the full variable domain: KAGVTQTPRYLIKTRGQQVTLSCSPISGHRSVSWYQQTPGQGLQFLFEYFSETQRNKGNFPGRFSGRQFSNSRSEMNVSTLELGDSALYLCASSPGPGTGEYTEAFFGQGTRLTVV.

On this clone itself: The same CDR3 arises from other DNA sequences in this sample as well. The chain is built from TRBV6-5 and TRBJ2-3, with TRBD2 as a possible D gene (6 bases). This CDR3 contains 12 residues. With 0 bases removed from V and 8 bases from J, the gap between germline ends came to 6 bases. The V gene's germline CDR1 is MNHEY and CDR2 SVGAGI. The CDR3: CASSYSGGTQYF. In DNA, the CDR3 is TGTGCCAGCAGTTACTCGGGGGGTACGCAGTATTTT.

V and J are TRBV30 and TRBJ2-5; tentatively, D is TRBD2 (5 bases). Germline loops: CDR1 GTSNPN, CDR2 SVGIG (reference sequence). The ends were cut back, 0 bases at V and 11 bases at J, with 13 bases in the middle. The CDR3 loop spans 12 amino acids. DNA of the CDR3: TGTGCCTGGAGTGTAGGCCCCTGGGAGCAGTACTTC. Its translation is CAWSVGPWEQYF.